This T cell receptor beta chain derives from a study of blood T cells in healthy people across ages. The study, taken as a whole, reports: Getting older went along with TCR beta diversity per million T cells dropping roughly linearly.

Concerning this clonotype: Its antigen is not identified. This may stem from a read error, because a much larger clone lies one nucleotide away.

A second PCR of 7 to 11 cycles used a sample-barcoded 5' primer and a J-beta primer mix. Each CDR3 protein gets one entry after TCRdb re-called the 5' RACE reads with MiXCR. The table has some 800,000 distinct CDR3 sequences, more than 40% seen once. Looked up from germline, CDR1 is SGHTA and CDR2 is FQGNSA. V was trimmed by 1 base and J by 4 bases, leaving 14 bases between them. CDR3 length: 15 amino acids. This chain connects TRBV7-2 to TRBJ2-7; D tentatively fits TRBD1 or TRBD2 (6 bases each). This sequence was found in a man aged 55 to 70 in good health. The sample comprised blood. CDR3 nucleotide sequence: TGTGCCAGCAGCTTAGTGGGACGGGGGCGGTACGAGCAGTACTTC. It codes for CASSLVGRGRYEQYF.